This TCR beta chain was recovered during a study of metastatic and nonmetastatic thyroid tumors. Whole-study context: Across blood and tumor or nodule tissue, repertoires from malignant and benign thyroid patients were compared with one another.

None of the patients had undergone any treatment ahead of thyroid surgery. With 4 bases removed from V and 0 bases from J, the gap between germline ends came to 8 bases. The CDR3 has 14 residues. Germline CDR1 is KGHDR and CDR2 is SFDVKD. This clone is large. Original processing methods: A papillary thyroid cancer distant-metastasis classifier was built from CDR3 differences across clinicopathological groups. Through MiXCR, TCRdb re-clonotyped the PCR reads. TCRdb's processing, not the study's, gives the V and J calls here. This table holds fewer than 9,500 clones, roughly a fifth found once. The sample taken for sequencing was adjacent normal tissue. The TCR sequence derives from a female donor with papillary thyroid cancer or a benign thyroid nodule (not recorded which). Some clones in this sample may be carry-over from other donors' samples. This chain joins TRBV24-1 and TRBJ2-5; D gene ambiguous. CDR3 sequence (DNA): TGTGCCACCAGTGACCACGGTCACCAAGAGACCCAGTACTTC. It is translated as CATSDHGHQETQYF.